These 26 T cell receptor beta chains were all obtained from the same sample, sequenced in a study of T cell responses to AZD1222 COVID-19 vaccine. Using immunoSEQ multiplex PCR, the repertoire was profiled, and TCRdb retains in-frame clones only, with some absent. This table has some 110,000 clones, approximately 88% appearing once. This material consisted of peripheral blood, taken on day 0 of AZD1222 vaccination. These receptors originate from an adult in good health.

CDR3 loop: CASSGPAGELFF. The CDR3 bases are TGTGCCAGTAGCGGACCGGCCGGGGAGCTGTTTTTT. The chain couples TRBV19 to TRBJ2-2; D uncertain. The CDR3 totals 12 residues. Trimming removed 6 bases at V and 6 bases at J, with 8 bases between. Germline V CDR1 and CDR2: LNHDA, SQIVND (reference sequence).

The rearrangement uses TRBV7-2 and TRBJ2-7, with D perhaps matching TRBD1 or TRBD2 (6 bases each). The CDR3 has 16 amino acids. Germline assignment: CDR1 SGHTA and CDR2 FQGNSA. The V and J ends lost 1 base and 4 bases respectively, with 17 bases between them. The CDR3 DNA sequence: TGTGCCAGCAGCTTAGGAGGGGGGAGACCATCATACGAGCAGTACTTC. Its translation: CASSLGGGRPSYEQYF.

In its sample, this clone was seen once. The chain employs TRBV20-1 and TRBJ1-5; D remains unclear. The CDR3 contains 13 residues. V was shortened by 3 bases and J by 2 bases, with 8 bases between the two germline ends. Germline CDR1 DFQATT, CDR2 SNEGSKA (reference sequence). CDR3 DNA sequence: TGCAGTGCTAGTAGCCGGGGCAATCAGCCCCAGCATTTT. Its protein is CSASSRGNQPQHF.

V and J are TRBV5-1 and TRBJ1-2; D ambiguous. The CDR3 consists of 14 residues. Germline V gene lookup returns CDR1 SGHRS and CDR2 YFSETQ. Trimming stripped 0 bases from V and 3 bases from J, with 9 bases between. The CDR3, as DNA: TGCGCCAGCAGCTTGGGGGGAGACGACTATGGCTACACCTTC. Its protein is CASSLGGDDYGYTF.

The rearrangement uses TRBV29-1 and TRBJ1-1; weak D call: TRBD1 (6 bases). The germline CDR1 and CDR2 sequences are SQVTM and ANQGSEA. Trimming shortened V by 3 bases and J by 0 bases, and 8 bases separated the two germline ends. This CDR3 spans 13 amino acids. The CDR3 nucleotides are TGCAGCGTTGACAGGGGCATGAACACTGAAGCTTTCTTT. Translation gives CSVDRGMNTEAFF.

The CDR3 DNA is TGTGCCAGCAGCCTCGGACGGATTTCCTACGAGCAGTACTTC. Translated: CASSLGRISYEQYF. The chain carries TRBV3-1 (or the pseudogene TRBV3-2) and TRBJ2-7; no reliable D call. Trimming removed 4 bases at V and 1 base at J, with 11 bases between. The CDR3 contains 14 residues. The V gene's germline CDR1 is LGHDT and CDR2 YNNKEL (reference sequence).

V gene TRBV28 combines with J gene TRBJ1-5, with D possibly being TRBD1 (6 bases). This CDR3 is 14 amino acids long. Germline assignment: CDR1 MDHEN and CDR2 SYDVKM. Trimming cost V 5 bases and J 1 base, with 9 bases left between them. The CDR3 DNA reads as TGTGCCAGCAGTCAGGGGAGAAGCAATCAGCCCCAGCATTTT. Amino acids: CASSQGRSNQPQHF.

There are a few counts of this clone. The chain joins TRBV7-2 to TRBJ2-1; D is perhaps TRBD2 (6 bases). V was cut by 1 base and J by 7 bases, with 17 bases left in between. Germline values: CDR1 SGHTA, CDR2 FQGNSA. The CDR3 covers 16 residues. CDR3: CASSLEGRSKRNEQFF. CDR3 coding DNA: TGTGCCAGCAGCTTAGAGGGGAGGAGCAAGCGGAATGAGCAGTTCTTC.

This chain joins TRBV24-1 and TRBJ2-3; tentatively, D is TRBD1 or TRBD2 (5 bases each). Germline CDR1 is KGHDR and CDR2 is SFDVKD. This CDR3 has 15 amino acids. Between the trimmed V and J ends, which lost 4 bases and 12 bases, there was a span of 22 bases. CDR3 residues: CATSDLRPGTAIQYF. Here the CDR3 DNA reads TGTGCCACCAGTGACCTAAGACCCGGGACGGCAATCCAGTATTTT.

This rearrangement joins TRBV6-2 or TRBV6-3 to TRBJ2-1; D possibly corresponds to TRBD1 (6 bases). Between the trimmed V and J ends, which lost 0 bases and 2 bases, there was a span of 14 bases. The CDR3 extends over 17 amino acids. Germline V gene lookup returns CDR1 MNHEY and CDR2 SVGEGT. The CDR3 DNA sequence: TGTGCCAGCAGTTACTCTGGGCTGACAGGAACCTACAATGAGCAGTTCTTC. Translation: CASSYSGLTGTYNEQFF.

V usage is TRBV24-1 and J usage is TRBJ2-5, with D possibly matching TRBD1 (6 bases). The CDR3 runs 15 residues. Trimming stripped 2 bases from V and 2 bases from J, with 11 bases between. CDR1 KGHDR and CDR2 SFDVKD come from the germline V gene. The CDR3 coding sequence is TGTGCCACCAGTGATTCTCGGACAGAACAAGAGACCCAGTACTTC. This encodes CATSDSRTEQETQYF.

V gene TRBV6-4 combines with J gene TRBJ1-1; TRBD1 matches at 8 bases. Germline V gene data show CDR1 as MRHNA and CDR2 as SNTAGT. The junction had 7 bases not matched to a gene; V was cut back by 0 bases and J by 4 bases. The CDR3 loop spans 16 amino acids. This CDR3 reads CASSDSGQALGTEAFF. In nucleotides, the CDR3 is TGTGCCAGCAGTGACTCGGGACAGGCCCTCGGCACTGAAGCTTTCTTT.

Only a few counts were recorded for this clone. The V and J genes are TRBV10-3 and TRBJ1-1; 11 bases are a match to TRBD1. V lost 3 bases and J lost 5; bases outside the gene matches: 5. CDR1 ENHRY and CDR2 SYGVKD come from the germline V gene. The CDR3 length is 15 residues. CDR3 amino acids: CAISDRDRGFTEAFF. The CDR3 coding sequence is TGTGCCATCAGTGACCGGGACAGGGGGTTTACTGAAGCTTTCTTT.

The chain is built from TRBV19 and TRBJ2-1; 7 nucleotides agree with TRBD2. After removal of 6 bases from V and 1 base from J, the junction contained 6 bases not matched to a gene. In germline, CDR1 is LNHDA, CDR2 SQIVND (reference sequence). The CDR3 extends over 15 amino acids. CDR3 in DNA: TGTGCCAGTAGCCTACTAGCGCTTTCCTACAATGAGCAGTTCTTC. As protein: CASSLLALSYNEQFF.

The V call is TRBV5-5, the J call TRBJ2-7; D gene ambiguous. V was cut by 1 base and J by 3 bases, with 5 bases left in between. The CDR3 consists of 12 residues. Germline V gives CDR1 SGHKS, CDR2 YYEKEE (reference sequence). DNA for the CDR3: TGTGCCAGCAGCTTGAGCAACTACGAGCAGTACTTC. Translation gives CASSLSNYEQYF.

V is TRBV5-1 and J is TRBJ2-3; 16 bases align to TRBD2. The V gene end was trimmed by 4 bases and the J gene end by 2 bases; junction bases not matched to a gene: 7. In germline, CDR1 is SGHRS, CDR2 YFSETQ. CDR3 size: 18 residues. The CDR3 region has the DNA TGCGCCAGCAGCGCGGGACTAGCGGGAGGGCCCGCCACAGATACGCAGTATTTT. Residues: CASSAGLAGGPATDTQYF.

This rearrangement joins TRBV27 to TRBJ2-7; TRBD1 agrees at 8 bases. This CDR3 contains 14 residues. CDR1 and CDR2 (germline): MNHEY, SMNVEV (reference sequence). The V gene end was trimmed by 4 bases and the J gene end by 3 bases; junction bases not matched to a gene: 5. Written as DNA, the CDR3 is TGTGCCAGCAGTTCGGACAGGGTTTTCTACGAGCAGTACTTC. As protein: CASSSDRVFYEQYF.

The rearrangement joins TRBV6-5 to TRBJ1-5; 7 bases line up with TRBD1. This CDR3 spans 13 amino acids. V trimming: 11 bases; J trimming: 4 bases; junction bases outside the gene matches: 8. Germline assignment: CDR1 MNHEY and CDR2 SVGAGI. The CDR3 DNA follows: TGTGCCGGCGGTCGACAGGGTAATCAGCCCCAGCATTTT. Amino acids: CAGGRQGNQPQHF.

The chain links TRBV28 to TRBJ1-6; 9 bases fit TRBD1. The CDR3 length is 15 residues. CDR1 MDHEN and CDR2 SYDVKM come from the germline V gene. V lost 6 bases and J lost 14; bases outside the gene matches: 14. The CDR3 spells CASRSLSGTGTSLHF. In DNA form, the CDR3 reads TGTGCCAGCAGGTCACTCTCCGGGACAGGGACGTCCCTCCACTTT.

The gene calls are TRBV15 and TRBJ1-5; D uncertain. Deletions cut 1 base from V and 7 bases from J, with 14 bases between. The CDR3 consists of 15 residues. Germline CDR1 and CDR2: LNHNV and YYDKDF (reference sequence). The CDR3 DNA reads TGTGCCACCAGCAGAGGTGGAGCTAAGGGACAGCCCCAGCATTTT. Translating gives CATSRGGAKGQPQHF.

The chain links TRBV27 to TRBJ2-4; possible D gene TRBD1, 6 bases. Germline V gene sequence: CDR1 MNHEY, CDR2 SMNVEV (reference sequence). There are 14 residues in the CDR3. V was pared by 3 bases and J by 2 bases, with 8 bases between. The CDR3 DNA sequence: TGTGCCAGCAGTTTTCAGGGGTCCAAAAACATTCAGTACTTC. Its protein is CASSFQGSKNIQYF.

The chain joins TRBV3-1 (or the pseudogene TRBV3-2) to TRBJ2-7; 8 positions match TRBD2. CDR1 is LGHDT, CDR2 YNNKEL, per germline (reference sequence). V lost 3 bases, J lost 2 bases, and 3 bases stayed unmatched. The CDR3 consists of 14 residues. CDR3 bases: TGTGCCAGCAGCCAGGGACTAGGGGCCTACGAGCAGTACTTC. Translating it yields CASSQGLGAYEQYF.

The chain couples TRBV12-3 or TRBV12-4 to TRBJ1-5; D may be TRBD1 (5 bases). The V end was cut by 5 bases, the J end by 0 bases, with 5 bases between. The CDR3 is made up of 13 amino acids. The CDR3 DNA reads TGTGCCAGCAGTAGGGGTAGCAATCAGCCCCAGCATTTT. It yields the protein CASSRGSNQPQHF.

The CDR3, as DNA: TGCGCCAGCAGCCAAGACAGGGGGTCGGACATCAATGAGCAGTTCTTC. Protein product: CASSQDRGSDINEQFF. V and J are TRBV4-3 and TRBJ2-1; 7 positions match TRBD1. The CDR3 consists of 16 residues. Germline CDR1 reads LGHNA; CDR2 reads YSLEER. Unmatched junction bases numbered 8, after V lost 0 bases and J lost 6 bases.

The genes are TRBV9 and TRBJ2-1; the D gene is possibly TRBD2 (10 bases). V dropped 4 bases and J dropped 7 bases, with 30 bases sitting between them. This CDR3 is 19 amino acids long. Germline CDR1 reads SGDLS; CDR2 reads YYNGEE. CDR3 bases: TGTGCCAGCAGCCCATTTGTGGGACAGGGACTAGCGTCGAGGAATGAGCAGTTCTTC. Translation: CASSPFVGQGLASRNEQFF.

V and J are TRBV27 and TRBJ1-1, with D maybe TRBD1 (6 bases). This CDR3 spans 15 amino acids. V gave up 5 bases and J gave up 1 base, with 14 bases separating them. CDR1 is MNHEY, CDR2 SMNVEV, per germline (reference sequence). CDR3 protein: CASSLTGQPNTEAFF. CDR3 nucleotide sequence: TGTGCCAGCAGTCTTACGGGACAACCGAACACTGAAGCTTTCTTT.